Listed below are T cell receptor beta chains from one sample, sequenced in a study of identical twins. Via MiXCR, TCRdb re-called the 5' RACE reads, giving one row per CDR3 protein. Here the sample spans about 300,000 distinct CDR3 sequences, around an eighth being singletons. These data were also filed under a second study, of yellow fever vaccine responses in identical twins.

Material for sequencing was CD8+ T cells sorted from blood. The source is a woman between 18 and 29 years old in good health. Both conserved end residues are trimmed from each CDR3.

V gene	J gene	CDR3 protein
TRBV20-1	TRBJ2-7	SARGTSGRTYEQY
TRBV5-5	TRBJ2-5	ASSLGVSQETQY
TRBV7-9	TRBJ2-1	ASSPFDTNDEQF
TRBV3-1	TRBJ2-1	ASSQGEGSYNEQF
TRBV4-1	TRBJ1-4	ASSQVGQENEKLF
TRBV20-1	TRBJ2-2	SAVSSEITGELF
TRBV11-2	TRBJ2-2	ASTSPDGPRTGYTGELF
TRBV9	TRBJ2-2	ASSASGPNTGELF
TRBV12-3/TRBV12-4	TRBJ2-7	ASSSLAGGLREQY
TRBV6-1	TRBJ2-7	ASILQGSPNEQY
TRBV15	TRBJ2-1	ATGGTGEANEQF
TRBV15	TRBJ2-1	ATSGTGTTSYNEQF